This T cell receptor (beta chain) was sequenced during a study of regulatory and conventional T cells in RAG deficiency. Clones were sequenced by immunoSEQ multiplex PCR, and TCRdb holds only the in-frame ones, with some missing. This table holds around 29,000 clones, around 96% found once. The CDR3 has 13 residues. In germline, CDR1 is SGHDN, CDR2 FVKESK. Conventional CD4+ T cells were sorted from blood as CD25-low CD127-high cells. Worth noting for this clone: A junction boundary mismatches the germline segment, possibly from a read error. This sample includes further DNA sequences coding for the same CDR3.

The data were also submitted as part of a second study, on regulatory T cells. From that study: Primers: 52 TRBV forward and 13 TRBJ reverse.

The J gene is TRBJ1-6, the V gene TRBV14; D gene unclear. The sample taken for sequencing was CD25- CD4+ T cells sorted from blood. The receptor comes from a human donor in good health. CDR3 nucleotides: TGTGCCAGCAGCCAAAACGGTAATTCCCCCCTCCACTTT. As protein: CASSQNGNSPLHF.